The T cell receptor (beta chain) described here comes from a study of Graves' ophthalmopathy and Graves' hyperthyroidism. Amplification targeted the TCR beta CDR3 regions, with RNA transcripts as the source material. HTBI primers were employed in first-round RT-PCR, then a second-round multiplex PCR followed. TCRdb reanalysed the multiplex PCR reads using MiXCR and keeps one entry per CDR3 protein. Among about 370,000 distinct CDR3 sequences listed, approximately 20% were seen once. Notes on the study in general: Ophthalmopathy progression predictions by the model showed roughly 75% specificity and 60% to 71% sensitivity.

The V and J ends lost 5 bases and 3 bases respectively, with 10 bases between them. The CDR3 is made up of 13 amino acids. This clonotype occurred many times. Its cognate antigen is unknown. The receptor was derived from a woman in her late teens or twenties with Graves' ophthalmopathy. Sequencing was performed on peripheral blood. The rearrangement uses TRBV12-3 or TRBV12-4 and TRBJ1-1; D is uncertain. The CDR3 nucleotides are TGTGCCAGCAGTCCCCACAGCTACACTGAAGCTTTCTTT. Protein sequence: CASSPHSYTEAFF.